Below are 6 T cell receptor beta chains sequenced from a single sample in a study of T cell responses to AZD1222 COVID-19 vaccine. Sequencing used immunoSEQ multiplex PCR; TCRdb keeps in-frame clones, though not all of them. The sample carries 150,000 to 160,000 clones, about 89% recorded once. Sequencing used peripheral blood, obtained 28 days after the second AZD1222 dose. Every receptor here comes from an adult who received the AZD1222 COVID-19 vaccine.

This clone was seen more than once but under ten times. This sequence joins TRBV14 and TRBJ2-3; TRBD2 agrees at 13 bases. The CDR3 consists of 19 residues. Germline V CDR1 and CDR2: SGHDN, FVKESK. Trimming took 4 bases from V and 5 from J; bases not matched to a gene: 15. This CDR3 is CASSRDRTSGRRGVDTQYF. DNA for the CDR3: TGTGCCAGCAGCCGCGACAGGACTAGCGGGAGAAGGGGAGTAGATACGCAGTATTTT.

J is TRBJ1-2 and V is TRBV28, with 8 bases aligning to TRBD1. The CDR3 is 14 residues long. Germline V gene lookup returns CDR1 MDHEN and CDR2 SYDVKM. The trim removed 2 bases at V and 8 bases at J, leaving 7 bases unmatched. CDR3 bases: TGTGCCAGCAGTTTACTGGGACAGGTAGGCGGCTACACCTTC. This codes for CASSLLGQVGGYTF.

DNA for the CDR3: TGTGCCAGCAGTGAAGCGCGACAGGGGGAGAGAAACACCATATATTTT. Translation gives CASSEARQGERNTIYF. V is TRBV6-1 and J is TRBJ1-3; 9 nucleotides agree with TRBD1. The germline V gene encodes CDR1 MNHNS and CDR2 SASEGT. This CDR3 region has 16 residues. V lost 0 bases, J lost 5 bases, and 5 bases stayed unmatched.

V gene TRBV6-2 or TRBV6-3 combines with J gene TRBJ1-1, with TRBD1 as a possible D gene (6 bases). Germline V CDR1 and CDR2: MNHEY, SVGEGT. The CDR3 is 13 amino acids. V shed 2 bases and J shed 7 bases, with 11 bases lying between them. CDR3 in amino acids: CASSYGGGDEAFF. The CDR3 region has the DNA TGTGCCAGCAGTTACGGCGGGGGCGATGAAGCTTTCTTT.

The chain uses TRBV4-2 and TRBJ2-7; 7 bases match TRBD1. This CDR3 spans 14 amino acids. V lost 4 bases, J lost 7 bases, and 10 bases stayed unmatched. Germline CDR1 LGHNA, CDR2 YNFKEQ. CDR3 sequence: CASSPEGASGEQYF. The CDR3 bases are TGTGCCAGCAGCCCTGAGGGGGCGTCGGGAGAGCAGTACTTC.

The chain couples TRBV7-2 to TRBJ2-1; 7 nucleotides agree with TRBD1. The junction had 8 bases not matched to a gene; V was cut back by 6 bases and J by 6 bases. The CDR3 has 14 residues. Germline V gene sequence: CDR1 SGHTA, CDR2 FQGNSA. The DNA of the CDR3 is TGTGCCAGCAGTTCCGACAGGGTAGCCAATGAGCAGTTCTTC. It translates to CASSSDRVANEQFF.